This T cell receptor beta chain was found in a study of blood T cell repertoires in COVID-19. Study as a whole: T cells, B-cell-depleted T cells, or PBMCs provided the cDNA or gDNA that served as material.

Using immunoSEQ multiplex PCR, the repertoire was profiled, and TCRdb retains in-frame clones only, with some absent. Of approximately 120,000 clones in the sample, approximately 85% were seen once. The V and J ends lost 5 bases and 3 bases respectively, with 17 bases between them. From germline, CDR1 is LNHNV and CDR2 YYDKDF (reference sequence). There are 16 residues in the CDR3. The sample was peripheral blood. This sequence originates from an elderly man with active or convalescent COVID-19. The chain is built from TRBV15 and TRBJ2-1, with TRBD2 as a possible D gene (5 bases). DNA for the CDR3: TGTGCCACCAGCGGTTGGAGGTCCGTACACTACAATGAGCAGTTCTTC. It translates to CATSGWRSVHYNEQFF. The complete variable domain, with remaining parts taken from reference TRBV15 and TRBJ2-1, reads DAMVIQNPRYQVTQFGKPVTLSCSQTLNHNVMYWYQQKSSQAPKLLFHYYDKDFNNEADTPDNFQSRRPNTSFCFLDIRSPGLGDTAMYLCATSGWRSVHYNEQFFGPGTRLTVL.